This entry lists 32 T cell receptor beta chains sequenced from one sample in a study of CD8 T cells in ankylosing spondylitis. TCRdb reprocessed the 5' RACE reads with MiXCR, giving one entry per CDR3 protein. The table shows 350,000 or so distinct CDR3 sequences, with roughly 14% occurring only once. The sample comprised blood, either unsorted or a sorted T cell fraction (not recorded which). Every receptor here comes from a male donor with ankylosing spondylitis or in good health (not recorded which).

This clonotype was recorded many times. The chain has TRBV7-7 and TRBJ2-7, with TRBD1 matching over 7 bases. This CDR3 spans 16 amino acids. Germline lookup yields CDR1 SSHAT and CDR2 FNYEAQ (reference sequence). The V and J ends lost 4 bases and 4 bases, in that order; junction bases with no gene match: 13. The CDR3 sequence is CASSSTETGFPYEQYF. The CDR3 DNA reads TGTGCCAGCAGCTCTACCGAGACAGGGTTCCCTTACGAGCAGTACTTC.

This clonotype was detected many times. The chain is built from TRBV12-3 or TRBV12-4 and TRBJ2-7, with D possibly TRBD2 on 6 matching bases. The V gene lost 2 bases and the J gene lost 7 bases, with 12 bases spanning the gap. The CDR3 loop spans 13 amino acids. CDR3 in amino acids: CASSLNEGREQYF. In DNA form, the CDR3 reads TGTGCCAGCAGTTTAAACGAGGGGAGGGAGCAGTACTTC.

The sample holds a few counts of this clonotype. V gene TRBV6-2 or TRBV6-3 combines with J gene TRBJ2-1; TRBD2 matches at 9 bases. This CDR3 is built from 16 residues. V shed 2 bases, J shed 4 bases, and the junction held 6 bases outside the gene matches. Looked up from germline, CDR1 is MNHEY and CDR2 is SVGEGT. The chain's CDR3 is CASSYEAGGRYNEQFF. The CDR3 coding sequence is TGTGCCAGCAGTTACGAGGCGGGGGGGCGGTACAATGAGCAGTTCTTC.

In its sample, this clonotype was seen a few times. This chain joins TRBV21-1 and TRBJ2-1. TRBV21-1 is described as a pseudogene. The CDR3 length is 9 residues. The CDR3 region has the DNA TGTGCCAGGAGCAATGAGCAGTTCTTC. Translation: CARSNEQFF.

A note on this clonotype: Compared with germline, one end of the junction differs, possibly owing to a read error. The V gene is TRBV3-1, the J gene TRBJ1-1; D not certain. Germline V gene lookup returns CDR1 LGHDT and CDR2 YNNKEL (reference sequence). This CDR3 has 13 amino acids. CDR3 protein: CASSQFDPSAPNF. The DNA of the CDR3 is TGTGCCAGCAGCCAATTTGACCCCTCCGCCCCAAACTTT.

This clonotype was counted a few times. The V gene is TRBV5-1, the J gene TRBJ2-4, with TRBD1 identical over 9 bases. Germline-derived CDR1 and CDR2 are SGHRS and YFSETQ. Unmatched junction bases numbered 7, after V lost 4 bases and J lost 8 bases. The CDR3 is 14 amino acids. This CDR3 reads CASSTDRGEDIQYF. The DNA for the CDR3 is TGCGCCAGCAGCACCGACAGGGGGGAGGACATTCAGTACTTC.

The J gene is TRBJ2-7, the V gene TRBV20-1; D possibly matches TRBD1 or TRBD2 (5 bases each). CDR1 DFQATT and CDR2 SNEGSKA come from the germline V gene (reference sequence). Trimming took off 0 bases at V and 6 bases at J, with 21 bases between the two ends. The CDR3 runs to 16 residues. CDR3: CSARDRSGGGTGEQYF. As DNA, the CDR3 is TGCAGTGCTAGAGATCGGTCGGGTGGGGGAACAGGCGAGCAGTACTTC.

The chain combines TRBV9 with TRBJ2-1; 8 bases match TRBD1. CDR3 size: 15 residues. Germline values: CDR1 SGDLS, CDR2 YYNGEE. J gave up 0 bases and V 5 bases, and 4 bases lay outside the gene matches. The CDR3 loop reads CASRATGGSYNEQFF. The CDR3 coding sequence is TGTGCCAGCAGAGCAACAGGGGGCTCCTACAATGAGCAGTTCTTC.

This sequence joins TRBV27 and TRBJ2-1; D possibly corresponds to TRBD2 (6 bases). Germline lookup yields CDR1 MNHEY and CDR2 SMNVEV (reference sequence). This CDR3 is 15 amino acids long. Trimming removed 8 bases at V and 3 bases at J, with 17 bases between. CDR3 DNA sequence: TGTGCCAGCGCTCAAGGGGAGCGGGTCTACAATGAGCAGTTCTTC. This encodes CASAQGERVYNEQFF.

There are a few counts of this clonotype. This chain uses TRBV5-1 with TRBJ2-3, with TRBD2 as a possible D gene (5 bases). Trimming shortened V by 3 bases and J by 1 base, and 15 bases separated the two germline ends. The CDR3 covers 16 residues. Germline V gene data show CDR1 as SGHRS and CDR2 as YFSETQ. CDR3 protein: CASSSITSGGTDTQYF. CDR3 nucleotides: TGCGCCAGCAGCTCCATCACAAGCGGAGGCACAGATACGCAGTATTTT.

The chain uses TRBV5-1 and TRBJ1-2; TRBD1 aligns across 7 bases. Trimming at V came to 0 bases and at J to 4 bases, leaving 9 bases not matched to a gene. The CDR3 spans 16 residues. The germline CDR1 and CDR2 sequences are SGHRS and YFSETQ. The CDR3 region has the DNA TGCGCCAGCAGCTTGGATCCTCCAGGGGGTGGCTATGGCTACACCTTC. Translation: CASSLDPPGGGYGYTF.

The chain carries TRBV5-1 and TRBJ2-3; D may match TRBD1 or TRBD2 (5 bases each). The CDR3 spans 16 residues. Germline V gives CDR1 SGHRS, CDR2 YFSETQ. With 0 bases removed from V and 2 bases from J, the gap between germline ends came to 13 bases. The CDR3 reads CASSLGDRSFTDTQYF. CDR3 DNA sequence: TGCGCCAGCAGCTTGGGGGACCGATCCTTCACAGATACGCAGTATTTT.

This clonotype was seen a handful of times. The rearrangement uses TRBV14 and TRBJ2-1, with D possibly matching TRBD1 (6 bases). Between the trimmed V and J ends, which lost 5 bases and 9 bases, there was a span of 11 bases. CDR3 length equals 12 residues. Germline loops: CDR1 SGHDN, CDR2 FVKESK. The CDR3 DNA is TGTGCCAGCAGCTCCTCCAGGGGTGAGCAGTTCTTC. It specifies CASSSSRGEQFF.

This clonotype was observed a handful of times. The chain carries TRBV4-2 and TRBJ2-1, with 11 positions matching TRBD2. The length of the CDR3 is 17 residues. V gave up 3 bases and J gave up 9 bases; unmatched junction bases: 13. Looked up from germline, CDR1 is LGHNA and CDR2 is YNFKEQ. The CDR3 region is CASSHPTSGMSSGEQFF. The DNA for the CDR3 is TGTGCCAGCAGCCACCCGACTAGCGGGATGTCGTCAGGTGAGCAGTTCTTC.

A few counts support this clonotype. V is TRBV5-1 and J is TRBJ2-7; D may be TRBD1 (6 bases). Trimming removed 4 bases at V and 0 bases at J, with 14 bases between. The CDR3 has 15 residues. Germline lookup yields CDR1 SGHRS and CDR2 YFSETQ. This CDR3 reads CASSTTGLDSYEQYF. CDR3 DNA sequence: TGCGCCAGCAGCACCACAGGGTTGGACTCCTACGAGCAGTACTTC.

A few counts support this clonotype. This chain uses TRBV20-1 with TRBJ2-5; D unresolved. The CDR3 sequence is 13 residues long. Germline lookup yields CDR1 DFQATT and CDR2 SNEGSKA (reference sequence). V was shortened by 6 bases and J by 0 bases, with 11 bases between the two germline ends. The CDR3 DNA is TGCAGTGCCTCCGGCTTATACCAAGAGACCCAGTACTTC. Translating gives CSASGLYQETQYF.

Only a few counts were recorded for this clonotype. V and J are TRBV27 and TRBJ2-2; TRBD1 might be the D (5 bases). From germline, CDR1 is MNHEY and CDR2 SMNVEV (reference sequence). The CDR3 runs to 15 residues. Trimming removed 2 bases from V and 1 base from J, with 8 bases in between. CDR3 region: CASSLHQGNTGELFF. The CDR3 DNA is TGTGCCAGCAGTTTACATCAGGGGAACACCGGGGAGCTGTTTTTT.

This clonotype was seen a handful of times. The rearrangement joins TRBV7-9 to TRBJ2-7, with 12 bases identical to TRBD2. The germline gives CDR1 SEHNR, CDR2 FQNEAQ (reference sequence). After removal of 8 bases from V and 5 bases from J, the junction contained 7 bases not matched to a gene. The CDR3 length is 14 residues. This CDR3 reads CASVPLAGGHEQYF. DNA for the CDR3: TGTGCCAGCGTGCCACTAGCGGGGGGCCACGAGCAGTACTTC.

This clonotype was observed many times. The CDR3 loop is CASSPGQGTYGYTF. As DNA, the CDR3 is TGCGCCAGCAGCCCGGGACAGGGGACCTATGGCTACACCTTC. This chain links TRBV5-1 with TRBJ1-2; 10 nucleotides line up with TRBD1. CDR3 size: 14 residues. J was trimmed by 4 bases and V by 4 bases; bases with no gene match: 4. Germline CDR1 and CDR2: SGHRS and YFSETQ.

This sequence joins TRBV10-2 and TRBJ2-7; 8 bases align to TRBD2. The germline V gene encodes CDR1 WSHSY and CDR2 SAAADI. Trimming at V came to 5 bases and at J to 2 bases, leaving 5 bases not matched to a gene. The CDR3 runs to 14 residues. The CDR3 bases are TGCGCCAGCAGTAGGCGGGGGGTGACCTACGAGCAGTACTTC. Its protein product is CASSRRGVTYEQYF.

This clonotype has just a few counts. V and J are TRBV2 and TRBJ2-7; tentative D call: TRBD2 (5 bases). Germline CDR1 and CDR2: SNHLY and FYNNEI. The CDR3 is 14 residues long. Trimming removed 4 bases from V and 3 bases from J, with 13 bases in between. The CDR3 is CASSVVRGGYEQYF. Here the CDR3 DNA reads TGTGCCAGCAGTGTGGTGAGAGGAGGCTACGAGCAGTACTTC.

The V call is TRBV9, the J call TRBJ2-1; TRBD2 aligns across 12 bases. Germline values: CDR1 SGDLS, CDR2 YYNGEE. The ends lost 3 bases at V and 4 bases at J; junction bases unmatched: 11. CDR3 length: 18 residues. Here the CDR3 DNA reads TGTGCCAGCAGCGGGGGTGGGGCTAGCGGGAGGGTTTACAATGAGCAGTTCTTC. Encoded protein: CASSGGGASGRVYNEQFF.

V usage is TRBV6-1 and J usage is TRBJ2-5; 8 positions agree with TRBD1. Trimming took 1 base from V and 5 from J; bases not matched to a gene: 6. The CDR3 covers 15 residues. CDR1 and CDR2 (germline): MNHNS, SASEGT. In DNA form, the CDR3 reads TGTGCCAGCAGTGAAGGAGGCAGGGGGCTGGAGACCCAGTACTTC. Its protein product is CASSEGGRGLETQYF.

The chain carries TRBV7-8 and TRBJ1-1; no reliable D call. This CDR3 comprises 17 residues. V was cut by 4 bases and J by 1 base, with 19 bases left in between. Germline values: CDR1 SGHVS, CDR2 FQNEAQ. For the CDR3, the DNA is TGTGCCAGCAGCTCCCTGACCCCCCTGTACAAGAACACTGAAGCTTTCTTT. Its translation: CASSSLTPLYKNTEAFF.

J is TRBJ1-2 and V is TRBV7-9; D is possibly TRBD1 (5 bases). From germline, CDR1 is SEHNR and CDR2 FQNEAQ (reference sequence). The germline V and J ends were trimmed by 0 bases and 8 bases, with 10 bases remaining between them. The CDR3 is made up of 13 amino acids. CDR3 residues: CASSLAQGAGYTF. DNA of the CDR3: TGTGCCAGCAGCTTAGCGCAGGGTGCCGGCTACACCTTC.

This clonotype was recorded a few times. The chain has TRBV5-1 and TRBJ2-7; 9 nucleotides match TRBD2. The CDR3 extends over 17 amino acids. V lost 3 bases and J lost 2; bases outside the gene matches: 12. CDR1 is SGHRS and CDR2 is YFSETQ in the germline V gene. CDR3 bases: TGCGCCAGCAGCTCGTCGTGGGGCGGGAGGGATACCTACGAGCAGTACTTC. Its translation is CASSSSWGGRDTYEQYF.

The sample holds a few counts of this clonotype. This chain connects TRBV5-5 to TRBJ2-2; TRBD2 aligns across 9 bases. There are 16 residues in the CDR3. Trimming at V came to 1 base and at J to 4 bases, leaving 5 bases not matched to a gene. CDR1 is SGHKS and CDR2 is YYEKEE in the germline V gene (reference sequence). This CDR3 is CASSLLAGIGTGELFF. The CDR3 DNA follows: TGTGCCAGCAGCTTGCTAGCGGGGATAGGCACCGGGGAGCTGTTTTTT.

This CDR3 reads CASSSDISAQYF. In nucleotides, the CDR3 is TGCGCCAGCAGCTCGGACATCTCCGCGCAGTATTTT. This sequence joins TRBV5-1 and TRBJ2-3; the D gene is possibly TRBD1 (5 bases). The ends were cut back, 3 bases at V and 10 bases at J, with 12 bases in the middle. This CDR3 is built from 12 residues. Germline V gene data show CDR1 as SGHRS and CDR2 as YFSETQ.

The chain is built from TRBV29-1 and TRBJ2-3, with D possibly matching TRBD1 (7 bases). Germline V gene data show CDR1 as SQVTM and CDR2 as ANQGSEA. The CDR3 is made up of 14 amino acids. The ends were cut back, 1 base at V and 5 bases at J, with 13 bases in the middle. The CDR3 spells CSVEARQGGDTQYF. The CDR3 DNA sequence: TGCAGCGTTGAAGCGAGGCAGGGGGGAGATACGCAGTATTTT.

There are a few counts of this clonotype. The chain links TRBV20-1 to TRBJ2-1, with 8 bases identical to TRBD1. Per the germline V gene, CDR1 is DFQATT and CDR2 is SNEGSKA (reference sequence). The CDR3 has 14 residues. The CDR3 DNA reads TGCAGCCCCCAATCCGGCAGGGGGCCCAATGAGCAGTTCTTC. This sequence encodes CSPQSGRGPNEQFF.

The rearrangement joins TRBV10-3 to TRBJ1-4; D not certain. The CDR3 loop spans 13 amino acids. V gave up 6 bases and J gave up 10 bases, with 15 bases separating them. Looked up from germline, CDR1 is ENHRY and CDR2 is SYGVKD. CDR3 in DNA: TGTGCCATCAGCGACGGGAACACGGGAAAACTGTTTTTT. Its protein product is CAISDGNTGKLFF.

The CDR3 bases are TGCGCCAGCCGTGAGACAGGGAGCTCCTACGAGCAGTACTTC. Protein sequence: CASRETGSSYEQYF. J is TRBJ2-7 and V is TRBV5-1; 7 bases match TRBD1. Germline CDR1 and CDR2: SGHRS and YFSETQ. This CDR3 is 14 amino acids long. The ends lost 7 bases at V and 0 bases at J; junction bases unmatched: 7.